The rows below give T cell receptor beta chains drawn from one sample of a study of T-cell reconstitution after alpha-beta-depleted transplantation in children. TCRdb analysed the PCR reads with MiXCR anew, one entry per CDR3 protein. The table lists nearly 400,000 distinct CDR3 sequences, roughly 21% of them singletons, with around 4% in the top ten. The material sequenced was PBMCs from the stem cell graft donor, taken from the stem cell graft. These receptor sequences come from a human donor who donated a stem cell graft to a child with acute myeloid leukemia. Both conserved end residues are part of each CDR3. A D gene is named only where the DNA matches it firmly. Size is stated for part of the rows, as once, few or many counts, or as a class when the clone is expanded.

CDR3aa: CSVVDNYGYTF
CDR3nt: TGCAGCGTTGTGGATAACTATGGCTACACCTTC
j_gene: TRBJ1-2
abundance: NA
d_gene: NA
v_gene: TRBV29-1

CDR3aa: CASSFGLPEQYF
CDR3nt: TGTGCCAGCAGTTTCGGCCTACCCGAGCAGTACTTC
j_gene: TRBJ2-7
abundance: few
d_gene: NA
v_gene: TRBV28

CDR3aa: CASSLDRAGNTIYF
CDR3nt: TGTGCCAGCAGCTTGGACAGGGCTGGAAACACCATATATTTT
j_gene: TRBJ1-3
abundance: many
d_gene: TRBD1
v_gene: TRBV7-9

CDR3aa: CASSSRWIAGGNEQFF
CDR3nt: TGTGCCAGCAGCTCCCGGTGGATAGCGGGAGGGAATGAGCAGTTCTTC
j_gene: TRBJ2-1
abundance: few
d_gene: TRBD2
v_gene: TRBV7-2

CDR3aa: CASSRLAGVGGEQFF
CDR3nt: TGCGCCAGCAGCCGGCTAGCGGGAGTTGGGGGGGAGCAGTTCTTC
j_gene: TRBJ2-1
abundance: NA
d_gene: TRBD2
v_gene: TRBV4-1

CDR3aa: CASSLSGRTQETQYF
CDR3nt: TGTGCCAGCAGTCTCAGCGGGAGGACCCAAGAGACCCAGTACTTC
j_gene: TRBJ2-5
abundance: few
d_gene: TRBD2
v_gene: TRBV6-1

CDR3aa: CSGDVGGASTDTQYF
CDR3nt: TGCAGCGGGGACGTGGGGGGCGCAAGCACAGATACGCAGTATTTT
j_gene: TRBJ2-3
abundance: few
d_gene: NA
v_gene: TRBV29-1

CDR3aa: CASSWVLYNEQFF
CDR3nt: TGTGCCAGCAGTTGGGTCTTATACAATGAGCAGTTCTTC
j_gene: TRBJ2-1
abundance: few
d_gene: NA
v_gene: TRBV28

CDR3aa: CASSLDRGPLAEAFF
CDR3nt: TGCGCCAGCAGCCTGGACAGGGGGCCCCTTGCTGAAGCTTTCTTT
j_gene: TRBJ1-1
abundance: NA
d_gene: TRBD1
v_gene: TRBV5-1

CDR3aa: CASSEGGRSGNTIYF
CDR3nt: TGCGCCAGCAGCGAGGGGGGACGCTCTGGAAACACCATATATTTT
j_gene: TRBJ1-3
abundance: NA
d_gene: NA
v_gene: TRBV5-1

CDR3aa: CSVEDQGAAEQYF
CDR3nt: TGCAGCGTTGAAGATCAGGGGGCGGCCGAGCAGTACTTC
j_gene: TRBJ2-7
abundance: few
d_gene: TRBD1
v_gene: TRBV29-1

CDR3aa: CASSVTGADEQYF
CDR3nt: TGCGCCAGCAGCGTGACAGGAGCGGACGAGCAGTACTTC
j_gene: TRBJ2-7
abundance: few
d_gene: NA
v_gene: TRBV5-1

CDR3aa: CASKRAGLNTGELFF
CDR3nt: TGTGCCAGCAAACGGGCAGGGCTGAACACCGGGGAGCTGTTTTTT
j_gene: TRBJ2-2
abundance: few
d_gene: NA
v_gene: TRBV6-1

CDR3aa: CASSSGGTSGRVGQETQYF
CDR3nt: TGTGCCAGCAGTTCCGGGGGGACTAGCGGGAGAGTGGGGCAAGAGACCCAGTACTTC
j_gene: TRBJ2-5
abundance: many
d_gene: TRBD2
v_gene: TRBV12-3/TRBV12-4

CDR3aa: CASSQAGTGEETQYF
CDR3nt: TGTGCCAGCAGCCAAGCCGGGACTGGTGAAGAGACCCAGTACTTC
j_gene: TRBJ2-5
abundance: NA
d_gene: NA
v_gene: TRBV4-2

CDR3aa: CASSSSLEQGASGYTF
CDR3nt: TGTGCCAGCAGTTCTTCTCTTGAACAGGGGGCGTCTGGCTACACCTTC
j_gene: TRBJ1-2
abundance: NA
d_gene: TRBD1
v_gene: TRBV12-3/TRBV12-4

CDR3aa: CSVGGGQSEAFF
CDR3nt: TGCAGCGTGGGAGGAGGGCAGTCTGAAGCTTTCTTT
j_gene: TRBJ1-1
abundance: NA
d_gene: NA
v_gene: TRBV29-1

CDR3aa: CASSAITRSEQFF
CDR3nt: TGTGCCAGCAGCGCTATAACTAGATCTGAGCAGTTCTTC
j_gene: TRBJ2-1
abundance: few
d_gene: NA
v_gene: TRBV7-9

CDR3aa: CASSSRGQGGNYQPQHF
CDR3nt: TGTGCCAGCAGTTCGAGGGGACAGGGTGGCAATTATCAGCCCCAGCATTTT
j_gene: TRBJ1-5
abundance: NA
d_gene: TRBD1
v_gene: TRBV28

CDR3aa: CASSQKRNEQFF
CDR3nt: TGCGCCAGCAGTCAGAAGCGGAATGAGCAGTTCTTC
j_gene: TRBJ2-1
abundance: NA
d_gene: NA
v_gene: TRBV4-1